A single TCR beta chain is shown here with its context. Its target is unknown. The repertoire was sequenced with immunoSEQ multiplex PCR; TCRdb's copy has only in-frame clones and lacks some. The data contain around 32,000 clones, around 77% of them singletons. The record originates from a study of a mutant IDH1 vaccine in newly diagnosed glioma. Looking at the study overall: Of treated patients, approximately 62% were men and approximately 40% women, averaging roughly 40 years.

V lost 5 bases, J lost 1 base, and 11 bases lay in between. This CDR3 region has 15 residues. CDR1 and CDR2 from the germline V gene are ENHRY and SYGVKD. Study results and limitations: Vaccination elicited immune responses in 93.3% of patients.

As for time point: week 35, safety follow-up. Vaccination comprised doses that each held 300 ug of mutant IDH1 20-mer peptide, plus topical imiquimod. Patients came in for eight vaccinations, in weeks 1, 3, 5, 7, 11, 15, 19 and 23. The chain combines TRBV10-3 with TRBJ2-2; tentative D call: TRBD2 (6 bases). This sequence originates from a woman in her 30s with glioma. Some clones in this sample may be carry-over from other donors' samples. The material was PBMCs, obtained from a glioma patient whose treatment included an IDH1 peptide vaccine. For the CDR3, the DNA is TGTGCCATCAGTCTCATTAGCGGGAACACCGGGGAGCTGTTTTTT. Amino acid sequence: CAISLISGNTGELFF.